These 14 T cell receptor beta chains were sequenced from one sample in a study of shared clonotypes between healthy human individuals. Produced via immunoSEQ multiplex PCR; TCRdb's table is partial and in-frame only. Among around 1.5 million clones listed, approximately 98% were seen once. The sequencing input was naive CD4+ T cells sorted from blood. Subset of the sample: CD45RA+ positively selected. These receptors were collected from a man between 25 and 39 years old in good health.

The V gene is TRBV9, the J gene TRBJ1-3; possible D gene TRBD1, 5 bases. With 0 bases removed from V and 4 bases from J, the gap between germline ends came to 8 bases. Germline lookup yields CDR1 SGDLS and CDR2 YYNGEE. There are 14 residues in the CDR3. CDR3 in amino acids: CASSVGGDGNTIYF. CDR3 sequence (DNA): TGTGCCAGCAGCGTAGGCGGGGACGGAAACACCATATATTTT.

The V call is TRBV10-2, the J call TRBJ2-7; 9 bases align to TRBD1. The CDR3 runs to 16 residues. Germline V gene lookup returns CDR1 WSHSY and CDR2 SAAADI. V shed 7 bases and J 4 bases; nucleotides not matched to a gene: 14. Written as DNA, the CDR3 is TGCGCCAGCACCGTCGACAGGGGGAGGTCTCTGTACGAGCAGTACTTC. It translates to CASTVDRGRSLYEQYF.

The chain recombines TRBV5-5 with TRBJ2-4, with 8 bases that match TRBD1. Losses at the gene ends were 3 bases for V and 0 bases for J; bases not matched to a gene: 8. Germline V gene lookup returns CDR1 SGHKS and CDR2 YYEKEE (reference sequence). CDR3 length equals 17 residues. CDR3 sequence (DNA): TGTGCCAGCAGCTCGTATAGACAGGGGCTAGCCAAAAACATTCAGTACTTC. It is translated as CASSSYRQGLAKNIQYF. The complete variable domain, with remaining parts taken from reference TRBV5-5 and TRBJ2-4, reads DAGVTQSPTHLIKTRGQQVTLRCSPISGHKSVSWYQQVLGQGPQFIFQYYEKEERGRGNFPDRFSARQFPNYSSELNVNALLLGDSALYLCASSSYRQGLAKNIQYFGAGTRLSVL.

This clone has just one count. This chain uses TRBV18 with TRBJ1-3; 9 bases align to TRBD1. Germline trimming cut 4 bases from V and 6 bases from J; bases unmatched to any gene: 7. This CDR3 has 15 residues. Germline CDR1 reads KGHSH; CDR2 reads LQKENI. CDR3 protein: CASSQSTGGLNTIYF. In DNA form, the CDR3 reads TGTGCCAGCTCACAATCGACAGGGGGACTAAACACCATATATTTT.

CDR3 nucleotide sequence: TGTGCCAGCCGACGGATGGACAGGGGAGACGGGGAGCTGTTTTTT. As protein: CASRRMDRGDGELFF. The gene calls are TRBV7-9 and TRBJ2-2; 9 bases are shared with TRBD1. Germline V gene data show CDR1 as SEHNR and CDR2 as FQNEAQ (reference sequence). Germline trimming cut 8 bases from V and 7 bases from J; bases unmatched to any gene: 11. This CDR3 region has 15 residues.

The chain combines TRBV27 with TRBJ1-5; 9 positions agree with TRBD1. The V gene's germline CDR1 is MNHEY and CDR2 SMNVEV (reference sequence). V lost 4 bases to trimming and J lost 7 bases; unmatched junction nucleotides: 14. This CDR3 is built from 17 residues. CDR3 region: CASSSGQGQRPLQPQHF. CDR3 coding DNA: TGTGCCAGCAGTTCAGGACAGGGGCAAAGGCCCCTACAGCCCCAGCATTTT.

This chain uses TRBV18 with TRBJ1-1, with a possible D match to TRBD1 (5 bases). The V gene lost 5 bases and the J gene lost 2 bases, with 15 bases spanning the gap. CDR3 size: 15 residues. CDR1 and CDR2 from the germline V gene are KGHSH and LQKENI. CDR3 nucleotides: TGTGCCAGCTCATTTGGTGGCAGGGCTAACACTGAAGCTTTCTTT. This encodes CASSFGGRANTEAFF.

The CDR3 spells CASSWGDQETQYF. The CDR3 nucleotides are TGTGCCAGCAGCTGGGGGGATCAAGAGACCCAGTACTTC. This sequence joins TRBV9 and TRBJ2-5; D may be TRBD2 (6 bases). The CDR3 has 13 residues. V lost 4 bases and J lost 2, with 9 bases in between. Germline V CDR1 and CDR2: SGDLS, YYNGEE.

The chain links TRBV7-9 to TRBJ2-2; 8 positions agree with TRBD2. Germline assignment: CDR1 SEHNR and CDR2 FQNEAQ (reference sequence). The junction had 3 bases not matched to a gene; V was cut back by 4 bases and J by 2 bases. The CDR3 contains 15 residues. CDR3 region: CASSSLAGNTGELFF. The CDR3 DNA is TGTGCCAGCAGCTCCCTAGCGGGCAACACCGGGGAGCTGTTTTTT.

V and J are TRBV11-3 and TRBJ2-7, with 8 nucleotides matching TRBD2. V was pared by 1 base and J by 2 bases, with 4 bases of the junction left unmatched. This CDR3 has 15 residues. CDR1 and CDR2 (germline): SGHNT, YENEEA. In nucleotides, the CDR3 is TGTGCCAGCAGCTTAGGCGGGAGGTCCCCCTACGAGCAGTACTTC. As protein: CASSLGGRSPYEQYF.

The chain employs TRBV5-1 and TRBJ1-3; D may be TRBD1 (5 bases). Trimming pared 3 bases from V and 2 bases from J, leaving 15 bases between. Germline assignment: CDR1 SGHRS and CDR2 YFSETQ. The CDR3 has 16 amino acids. The CDR3 reads CASSSRGGMPGNTIYF. DNA for the CDR3: TGCGCCAGCAGCTCCCGGGGGGGGATGCCTGGAAACACCATATATTTT.

The chain combines TRBV7-9 with TRBJ2-2, with TRBD1 as a possible D gene (5 bases). Germline V gives CDR1 SEHNR, CDR2 FQNEAQ (reference sequence). The CDR3 covers 14 residues. The CDR3 coding sequence is TGTGGGGCCCAGGGCCCTTGGAACACCGGGGAGCTGTTTTTT. Translated: CGAQGPWNTGELFF.

The chain carries TRBV18 and TRBJ2-7; D ambiguous. The CDR3 covers 16 residues. V was cut by 6 bases and J by 0 bases, with 18 bases left in between. Looked up from germline, CDR1 is KGHSH and CDR2 is LQKENI. The CDR3 bases are TGTGCCAGCTCCCGCAACCCGGACGGAAGCTCCTACGAGCAGTACTTC. Translated: CASSRNPDGSSYEQYF.

This clone was recorded only once. This chain connects TRBV11-2 to TRBJ1-3, with D perhaps matching TRBD1 (5 bases). Germline V gives CDR1 SGHAT, CDR2 FQNNGV. Trimming took 2 bases from V and 3 from J, leaving 8 bases between them. CDR3 length: 14 residues. The CDR3 DNA reads as TGTGCCAGCAGCTTAATCAGGGTTGGAAACACCATATATTTT. Protein sequence: CASSLIRVGNTIYF.